The entry below describes one T cell receptor (beta chain). In the original processing: For nucleated cells, counts were estimated from reference gene primer amplification. Sequenced by immunoSEQ multiplex PCR; TCRdb stores in-frame clones only, minus some. V, J and clone size were drawn from that table, and D and trimming were deduced from the DNA. The top ten hold 10% to 13% of the sample, which has about 60,000 clones, around four fifths seen once. The data belong to a study of blood T cell repertoires in COVID-19. Whole-study context: The United States, Italy and Spain provided the acute and convalescent COVID-19 samples. The cDNA or gDNA used as material had been derived from T cells, B-cell-depleted T cells, or PBMCs.

Germline V gene lookup returns CDR1 SNHLY and CDR2 FYNNEI. V was pared by 6 bases and J by 5 bases, with 14 bases between. The CDR3 has 13 residues. Those enrolled in Seattle joined during active infection and were followed longitudinally afterward. Input material: peripheral blood. This TCR derives from a man younger than 45 with COVID-19, enrolled during active disease. This chain joins TRBV2 and TRBJ2-7; D might be TRBD1 (6 bases). The CDR3 bases are TGTGCCAGCAGGGGCACAGGGTACCACGAGCAGTACTTC. Its translation is CASRGTGYHEQYF. The whole variable domain, filled in from reference TRBV2 and TRBJ2-7, reads EPEVTQTPSHQVTQMGQEVILRCVPISNHLYFYWYRQILGQKVEFLVSFYNNEISEKSEIFDDQFSVERPDGSNFTLKIRSTKLEDSAMYFCASRGTGYHEQYFGPGTRLTVT.